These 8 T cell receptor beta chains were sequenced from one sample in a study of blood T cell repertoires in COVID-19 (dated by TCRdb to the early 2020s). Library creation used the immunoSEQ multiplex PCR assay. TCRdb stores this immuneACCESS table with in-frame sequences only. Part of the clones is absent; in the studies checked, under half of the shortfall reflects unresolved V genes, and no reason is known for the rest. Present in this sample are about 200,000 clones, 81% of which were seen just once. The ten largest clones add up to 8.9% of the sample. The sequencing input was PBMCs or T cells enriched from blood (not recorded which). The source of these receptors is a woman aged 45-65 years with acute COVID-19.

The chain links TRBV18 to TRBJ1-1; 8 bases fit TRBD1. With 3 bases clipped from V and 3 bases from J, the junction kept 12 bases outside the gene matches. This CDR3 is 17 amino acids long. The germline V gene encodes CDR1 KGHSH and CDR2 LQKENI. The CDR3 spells CASSPQGATFQDTEAFF. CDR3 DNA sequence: TGTGCCAGCTCACCTCAGGGGGCCACCTTCCAGGACACTGAAGCTTTCTTT. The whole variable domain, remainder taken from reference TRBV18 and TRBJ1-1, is NAGVMQNPRHLVRRRGQEARLRCSPMKGHSHVYWYRQLPEEGLKFMVYLQKENIIDESGMPKERFSAEFPKEGPSILRIQQVVRGDSAAYFCASSPQGATFQDTEAFFGQGTRLTVV.

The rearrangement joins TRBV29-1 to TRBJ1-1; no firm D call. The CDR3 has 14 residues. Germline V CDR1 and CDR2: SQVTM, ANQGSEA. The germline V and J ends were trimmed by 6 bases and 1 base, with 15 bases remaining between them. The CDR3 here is CSVPDNKQNTEAFF. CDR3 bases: TGCAGCGTACCCGACAACAAGCAGAACACTGAAGCTTTCTTT.

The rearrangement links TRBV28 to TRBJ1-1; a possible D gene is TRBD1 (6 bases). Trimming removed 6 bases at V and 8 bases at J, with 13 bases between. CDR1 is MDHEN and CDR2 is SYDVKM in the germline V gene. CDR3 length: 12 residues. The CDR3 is CASRELQGEAFF. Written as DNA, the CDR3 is TGTGCCAGCAGGGAGCTACAGGGAGAAGCTTTCTTT.

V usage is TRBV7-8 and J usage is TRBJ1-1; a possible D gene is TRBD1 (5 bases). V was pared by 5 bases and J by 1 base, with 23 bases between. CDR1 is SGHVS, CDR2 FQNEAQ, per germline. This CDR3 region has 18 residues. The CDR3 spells CASSLYGGTDAWNTEAFF. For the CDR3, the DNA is TGTGCCAGCAGCCTATATGGCGGGACCGATGCGTGGAACACTGAAGCTTTCTTT.

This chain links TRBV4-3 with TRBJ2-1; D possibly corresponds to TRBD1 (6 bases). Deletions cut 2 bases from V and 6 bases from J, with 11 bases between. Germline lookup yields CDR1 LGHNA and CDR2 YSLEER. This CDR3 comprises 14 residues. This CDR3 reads CASSQHRESNEQFF. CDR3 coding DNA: TGCGCCAGCAGCCAACACAGGGAGTCCAATGAGCAGTTCTTC.

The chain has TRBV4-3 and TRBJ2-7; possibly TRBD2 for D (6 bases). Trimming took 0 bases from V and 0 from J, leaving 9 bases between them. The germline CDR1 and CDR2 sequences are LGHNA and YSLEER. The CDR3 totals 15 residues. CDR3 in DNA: TGCGCCAGCAGCCAAGAGGGGGGAACCTCCTACGAGCAGTACTTC. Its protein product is CASSQEGGTSYEQYF.

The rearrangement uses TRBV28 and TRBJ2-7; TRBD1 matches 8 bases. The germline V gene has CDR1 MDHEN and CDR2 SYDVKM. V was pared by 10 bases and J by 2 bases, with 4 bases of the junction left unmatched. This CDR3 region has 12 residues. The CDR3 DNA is TGTGCCACCAGGGGGCGGACCTACGAGCAGTACTTC. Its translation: CATRGRTYEQYF.

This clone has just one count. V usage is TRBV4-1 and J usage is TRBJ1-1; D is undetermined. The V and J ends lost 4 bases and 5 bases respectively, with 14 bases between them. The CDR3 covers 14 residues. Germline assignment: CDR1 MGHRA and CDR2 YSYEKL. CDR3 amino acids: CASSPTPGVTEAFF. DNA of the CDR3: TGCGCCAGCAGCCCGACCCCCGGGGTTACTGAAGCTTTCTTT.